This T cell receptor beta chain was sequenced in a study of CD8+ T cells in alopecia areata. Looking at the study overall: Treated patients were dosed with oral tofacitinib, taking 5 to 10 mg twice daily. Study-level findings and limits: TCR sharing was clearer in mice than between patients, perhaps partly owing to patient HLA diversity. Normal scalp had lower clonality than lesional scalp, with alopecia totalis/universalis lesions showing this most strongly.

In each case, RNA was isolated and then reverse transcribed into cDNA as the sequencing template. Only in-frame clones appear in the TCRdb table, and some are missing; sequencing was by immunoSEQ multiplex PCR. This table holds about 120,000 clones, 53% found once. CDR1 is SEHNR, CDR2 FQNEAQ, per germline (reference sequence). Trimming removed 5 bases from V and 7 bases from J, with 6 bases in between. This CDR3 spans 11 amino acids. Note on this clone: The antigen is undetermined.

The treatment denotes: oral pan-JAK inhibitor, 5-10 mg twice daily. Cell sorting was applied to PBMCs, and CD4+ and CD8+ T cells were collected. The sequencing here drew on CD4+ T cells sorted from blood, taken at week 4, from a patient treated with tofacitinib. The sequence came from a human donor with alopecia areata. The V and J genes are TRBV7-9 and TRBJ2-1, with a possible D match to TRBD1 (5 bases). CDR3 nucleotide sequence: TGTGCCAGCAGCAGGGGTAATGAGCAGTTCTTC. Amino acid sequence: CASSRGNEQFF.